This TCR beta chain was recorded in a study of control samples from healthy donors and cancer patients. V was clipped by 5 bases and J by 4 bases; unmatched bases: 6. Germline CDR1 and CDR2: GTSNPN and SVGIG (reference sequence). This CDR3 contains 13 residues. Sequencing used immunoSEQ multiplex PCR; TCRdb keeps in-frame clones, though not all of them. The sample lists 60,000 or so clones, 90% to 97% occurring once. This chain connects TRBV30 to TRBJ1-2; TRBD1 agrees at 8 bases. This receptor was identified in a woman aged 18-35 years in good health. Material: blood. This chain's CDR3 is CAWRRTGTYGYTF. The CDR3 nucleotides read TGTGCCTGGCGGAGGACAGGGACCTATGGCTACACCTTC.